This entry lists 4 T cell receptor beta chains sequenced from one sample in a study of cytomegalovirus exposure and HLA in healthy donors. The PCR contained 60 Vbeta and 13 Jbeta primers. This table comes from immunoSEQ multiplex PCR, and its TCRdb copy is limited to in-frame clones, with some not included. The table lists 65,000 to 95,000 clones, about 75% of them singletons. Specimen: PBMCs. Receptors originate from a man aged 65 to 79 in good health and CMV-seronegative.

The chain employs TRBV11-3 and TRBJ1-1; TRBD1 matches at 8 bases. The V gene's germline CDR1 is SGHNT and CDR2 YENEEA. This CDR3 has 15 residues. Trimming cost V 5 bases and J 2 bases; bases outside gene matches: 7. The CDR3, as DNA: TGTGCCAGCAGCGCAGGGGGCAGTAGAAACACTGAAGCTTTCTTT. This encodes CASSAGGSRNTEAFF.

This chain joins TRBV2 and TRBJ2-1, with 7 positions matching TRBD2. Germline CDR1 is SNHLY and CDR2 is FYNNEI. The CDR3 consists of 14 residues. After removal of 3 bases from V and 7 bases from J, the junction contained 6 bases not matched to a gene. For the CDR3, the DNA is TGTGCCAGCAGTGAGGGCGGGAGTAAGAATGAGCAGTTCTTC. Its translation: CASSEGGSKNEQFF.

For this clone: The identical CDR3 is also encoded by other nucleotide sequences in the sample. V usage is TRBV4-3 and J usage is TRBJ1-4, with TRBD1 matching 9 bases. J was trimmed by 8 bases and V by 3 bases; bases with no gene match: 4. Germline V gene data show CDR1 as LGHNA and CDR2 as YSLEER. The CDR3 consists of 14 residues. The CDR3 spells CASSQGQGGEKLFF. The DNA of the CDR3 is TGCGCCAGCAGCCAGGGACAGGGAGGCGAAAAACTGTTTTTT.

The V gene is TRBV2, the J gene TRBJ1-5; 8 bases match TRBD1. The CDR3 consists of 17 residues. CDR1 SNHLY and CDR2 FYNNEI come from the germline V gene. V lost 6 bases and J lost 2; bases outside the gene matches: 12. The CDR3, as DNA: TGTGCCAGCAGCGGCACAGACAGGGGATGGGGCAATCAGCCCCAGCATTTT. Translated, it gives CASSGTDRGWGNQPQHF. Looking up the rest from reference TRBV2 and TRBJ1-5 gives the full variable domain: EPEVTQTPSHQVTQMGQEVILRCVPISNHLYFYWYRQILGQKVEFLVSFYNNEISEKSEIFDDQFSVERPDGSNFTLKIRSTKLEDSAMYFCASSGTDRGWGNQPQHFGDGTRLSIL.